These 32 T cell receptor beta chains originate from one sample sequenced in a study of blood T cell repertoires in COVID-19. Assay: immunoSEQ multiplex PCR; the TCRdb copy retains only in-frame clones and omits some. The table has under 200,000 clones, about 86% seen once; the top ten hold more than 3%. The sequenced material came from peripheral blood. The receptors originated from a woman in her 70s with acute or convalescent COVID-19.

This rearrangement joins TRBV4-2 to TRBJ2-6; D is perhaps TRBD1 (5 bases). Trimming pared 0 bases from V and 5 bases from J, leaving 8 bases between. CDR1 and CDR2 (germline): LGHNA, YNFKEQ. The CDR3 runs to 15 residues. DNA of the CDR3: TGTGCCAGCAGCCAAGATGCGGACAGGGCCAACGTCCTGACTTTC. Its translation: CASSQDADRANVLTF.

The chain recombines TRBV7-6 with TRBJ1-5; D is possibly TRBD1 (5 bases). This CDR3 has 16 residues. V lost 2 bases, J lost 2 bases, and 13 bases lay in between. CDR1 is SGHVS and CDR2 is FNYEAQ in the germline V gene. In DNA form, the CDR3 reads TGTGCCAGCAGCTTACTTGGGGGGTACGGCAATCAGCCCCAGCATTTT. This codes for CASSLLGGYGNQPQHF.

The chain uses TRBV7-6 and TRBJ1-3; 10 bases agree with TRBD1. The ends lost 3 bases at V and 0 bases at J; junction bases unmatched: 5. CDR1 is SGHVS, CDR2 FNYEAQ, per germline. The CDR3 is made up of 17 amino acids. CDR3 loop: CASSLRTGGSSGNTIYF. The CDR3 DNA sequence: TGTGCCAGCAGCTTGAGGACAGGGGGGTCCTCTGGAAACACCATATATTTT.

The V gene is TRBV6-6, the J gene TRBJ2-5; tentative D call: TRBD1 (6 bases). CDR3 length equals 15 residues. CDR1 is MNHNY and CDR2 is SVGAGI in the germline V gene (reference sequence). V was shortened by 7 bases and J by 1 base, with 16 bases between the two germline ends. The CDR3 DNA reads TGTGCCAGCACCCACACAGGGCAGATCCAAGAGACCCAGTACTTC. Amino acid sequence: CASTHTGQIQETQYF.

This chain links TRBV2 with TRBJ2-1, with 9 bases fitting TRBD2. Germline V gives CDR1 SNHLY, CDR2 FYNNEI. V trimming: 5 bases; J trimming: 7 bases; junction bases outside the gene matches: 9. The CDR3 totals 15 residues. This chain's CDR3 is CASSTSGLIGNEQFF. CDR3 DNA: TGTGCCAGCAGTACTAGCGGGCTGATTGGGAATGAGCAGTTCTTC.

The rearrangement joins TRBV2 to TRBJ1-6; 8 bases are shared with TRBD1. CDR1 is SNHLY, CDR2 FYNNEI, per germline. CDR3 size: 14 residues. J gave up 9 bases and V 6 bases, and 7 bases lay outside the gene matches. This CDR3 is CASRQTGEGSPLHF. CDR3 DNA: TGTGCCAGCAGACAGACAGGGGAAGGTTCACCCCTCCACTTT. Full variable domain (missing parts from reference TRBV2 and TRBJ1-6): EPEVTQTPSHQVTQMGQEVILRCVPISNHLYFYWYRQILGQKVEFLVSFYNNEISEKSEIFDDQFSVERPDGSNFTLKIRSTKLEDSAMYFCASRQTGEGSPLHFGNGTRLTVT.

The chain employs TRBV15 and TRBJ1-1; no definite D call. This CDR3 is 17 amino acids long. V was pared by 1 base and J by 1 base, with 16 bases between. Germline-derived CDR1 and CDR2 are LNHNV and YYDKDF (reference sequence). The CDR3 DNA is TGTGCCACCAGCAGAGTGCAGGAGGCCCCCGCGAACACTGAAGCTTTCTTT. Protein product: CATSRVQEAPANTEAFF.

V gene TRBV4-1 combines with J gene TRBJ1-6, with TRBD1 identical over 7 bases. This CDR3 is 15 amino acids long. Per the germline V gene, CDR1 is MGHRA and CDR2 is YSYEKL. The ends lost 0 bases at V and 7 bases at J; junction bases unmatched: 3. The CDR3 is CASSQEQGLNSPLHF. The CDR3 DNA follows: TGCGCCAGCAGCCAAGAACAGGGGTTGAATTCACCCCTCCACTTT.

This clone was picked up one time. This chain links TRBV20-1 with TRBJ1-2, with D uncertain. Germline-derived CDR1 and CDR2 are DFQATT and SNEGSKA (reference sequence). Trimming cost V 6 bases and J 5 bases, with 10 bases left between them. This CDR3 spans 11 amino acids. The CDR3 loop reads CSANPQYGYTF. CDR3 bases: TGCAGTGCCAACCCACAGTATGGCTACACCTTC.

The rearrangement uses TRBV2 and TRBJ2-2; 8 nucleotides agree with TRBD1. CDR3 length equals 16 residues. The germline V gene encodes CDR1 SNHLY and CDR2 FYNNEI. Trimming took 3 bases from V and 1 from J; bases not matched to a gene: 4. CDR3 in amino acids: CASSDVGTGNTGELFF. The CDR3 DNA follows: TGTGCCAGCAGTGACGTTGGGACAGGGAACACCGGGGAGCTGTTTTTT.

The chain employs TRBV7-8 and TRBJ2-3, with D unclear. CDR3 size: 12 residues. Germline V CDR1 and CDR2: SGHVS, FQNEAQ. V dropped 7 bases and J dropped 2 bases, with 7 bases sitting between them. The CDR3 protein is CASKHYTDTQYF. As DNA, the CDR3 is TGTGCCAGCAAACATTACACAGATACGCAGTATTTT.

The rearrangement uses TRBV3-1 (or the pseudogene TRBV3-2) and TRBJ2-7; D might be TRBD2 (6 bases). The germline CDR1 and CDR2 sequences are LGHDT and YNNKEL (reference sequence). The CDR3 spans 15 residues. V was clipped by 0 bases and J by 1 base, with 10 bases between them. CDR3 coding DNA: TGTGCCAGCAGCCAAGAGCGCGCGGGATCCTACGAGCAGTACTTC. Residues: CASSQERAGSYEQYF.

CDR3 sequence: CASRLDRGLGLFF. CDR3 nucleotides: TGTGCCAGCAGATTGGACAGGGGGCTAGGACTGTTTTTT. This chain uses TRBV28 with TRBJ1-4; 11 nucleotides line up with TRBD1. Germline CDR1 and CDR2: MDHEN and SYDVKM. The ends lost 6 bases at V and 13 bases at J; junction bases unmatched: 7. This CDR3 is built from 13 residues.

This chain uses TRBV7-9 with TRBJ1-1; D perhaps matches TRBD1 (5 bases). Looked up from germline, CDR1 is SEHNR and CDR2 is FQNEAQ (reference sequence). The germline V and J ends were trimmed by 3 bases and 2 bases, with 13 bases remaining between them. This CDR3 comprises 15 residues. The CDR3 here is CASSFRTYQNTEAFF. CDR3 DNA sequence: TGTGCCAGCAGCTTTAGGACATACCAAAACACTGAAGCTTTCTTT.

V is TRBV10-1 and J is TRBJ1-1; D is perhaps TRBD1 (6 bases). In germline, CDR1 is WNHNN, CDR2 SYGVQD (reference sequence). Deletions cut 6 bases from V and 2 bases from J, with 13 bases between. The CDR3 consists of 14 residues. For the CDR3, the DNA is TGCGCCAGCAGCCCTGGGACATTCAACACTGAAGCTTTCTTT. Translation: CASSPGTFNTEAFF.

The CDR3, as DNA: TGTGCCAGCAGGGTGGCGGGGGGGTTCTCTGAAGCTTTCTTT. This translates into CASRVAGGFSEAFF. The chain recombines TRBV28 with TRBJ1-1, with D perhaps matching TRBD1 (5 bases). The CDR3 covers 14 residues. The germline gives CDR1 MDHEN, CDR2 SYDVKM. V dropped 6 bases and J dropped 6 bases, with 17 bases sitting between them.

This clone was observed a handful of times. Here the CDR3 DNA reads TGTGCCAGTAGCCCCCGTAGGGCGGGGGGCACTGAAGCTTTCTTT. This translates into CASSPRRAGGTEAFF. The chain recombines TRBV19 with TRBJ1-1, with a tentative D call TRBD1 (5 bases). Germline assignment: CDR1 LNHDA and CDR2 SQIVND (reference sequence). Between the trimmed V and J ends, which lost 6 bases and 4 bases, there was a span of 18 bases. CDR3 length equals 15 residues.

The V and J genes are TRBV7-9 and TRBJ1-2; the match to TRBD1 covers 7 bases. V shed 0 bases, J shed 8 bases, and the junction held 6 bases outside the gene matches. The CDR3 has 14 amino acids. The germline V gene has CDR1 SEHNR and CDR2 FQNEAQ (reference sequence). The CDR3 protein is CASSLANRGGGYTF. CDR3 bases: TGTGCCAGCAGCTTAGCGAACAGGGGTGGAGGCTACACCTTC.

The chain couples TRBV20-1 to TRBJ1-1; D is possibly TRBD1 (6 bases). The germline gives CDR1 DFQATT, CDR2 SNEGSKA (reference sequence). The CDR3 covers 11 residues. With 6 bases removed from V and 5 bases from J, the gap between germline ends came to 10 bases. The CDR3 spells CSALGQTEAFF. In nucleotides, the CDR3 is TGCAGTGCCCTCGGACAGACTGAAGCTTTCTTT.

V usage is TRBV29-1 and J usage is TRBJ1-3, with D maybe TRBD1 (5 bases). This CDR3 comprises 14 residues. Trimming took 6 bases from V and 0 from J, leaving 12 bases between them. Per germline, CDR1 SQVTM and CDR2 ANQGSEA. CDR3 amino acids: CSVRDFYSGNTIYF. CDR3 DNA: TGCAGCGTACGGGACTTCTACTCTGGAAACACCATATATTTT.

This chain links TRBV7-9 with TRBJ2-2; 9 bases map to TRBD2. Per the germline V gene, CDR1 is SEHNR and CDR2 is FQNEAQ (reference sequence). The CDR3 consists of 15 residues. V shed 8 bases, J shed 3 bases, and the junction held 7 bases outside the gene matches. The CDR3 region is CASDIAGAHTGELFF. The CDR3 nucleotides are TGTGCCAGCGACATAGCGGGGGCCCACACCGGGGAGCTGTTTTTT.

This clone was seen a few times. The V gene is TRBV29-1, the J gene TRBJ1-2; D is possibly TRBD1 (5 bases). Germline values: CDR1 SQVTM, CDR2 ANQGSEA. The CDR3 totals 12 residues. Deletions cut 4 bases from V and 5 bases from J, with 11 bases between. CDR3 sequence (DNA): TGCAGCGTTGGGGTCGCAGGGTATGGCTACACCTTC. It encodes CSVGVAGYGYTF.

This clone was recorded a few times. V is TRBV14 and J is TRBJ2-5, with D perhaps TRBD1 (6 bases). V was clipped by 1 base and J by 2 bases, with 11 bases between them. CDR3 length equals 15 residues. Germline-derived CDR1 and CDR2 are SGHDN and FVKESK. The CDR3 region is CASSQVAGQQETQYF. The CDR3 bases are TGTGCCAGCAGCCAAGTTGCAGGACAGCAAGAGACCCAGTACTTC.

This rearrangement joins TRBV7-9 to TRBJ2-1; a possible D gene is TRBD1 (6 bases). This CDR3 has 12 residues. The ends were cut back, 5 bases at V and 7 bases at J, with 9 bases in the middle. Germline V gene data show CDR1 as SEHNR and CDR2 as FQNEAQ (reference sequence). CDR3 in amino acids: CASSKTGNEQFF. Here the CDR3 DNA reads TGTGCCAGCAGCAAAACAGGGAATGAGCAGTTCTTC.

The chain links TRBV24-1 to TRBJ1-2, with 10 nucleotides matching TRBD1. The CDR3 is 17 residues long. CDR1 and CDR2 from the germline V gene are KGHDR and SFDVKD. Trimming took 2 bases from V and 2 from J; bases not matched to a gene: 7. The CDR3 bases are TGTGCCACCAGTGATTCGGGGACAGGGGTGACAAACTATGGCTACACCTTC. As protein: CATSDSGTGVTNYGYTF.

The genes are TRBV19 and TRBJ2-3, with 8 bases matching TRBD2. This CDR3 has 16 amino acids. Germline CDR1 LNHDA, CDR2 SQIVND (reference sequence). The V gene end was trimmed by 3 bases and the J gene end by 3 bases; junction bases not matched to a gene: 8. CDR3 in amino acids: CASSIGSIAGTDTQYF. The DNA of the CDR3 is TGTGCCAGTAGTATTGGGTCAATAGCGGGAACAGATACGCAGTATTTT.

The gene calls are TRBV7-9 and TRBJ2-1, with 13 bases fitting TRBD2. There are 16 residues in the CDR3. V lost 5 bases, J lost 1 base, and 2 bases stayed unmatched. Germline assignment: CDR1 SEHNR and CDR2 FQNEAQ (reference sequence). This CDR3 is CASSPGLAGSYNEQFF. CDR3 coding DNA: TGTGCCAGCAGCCCGGGACTAGCGGGGTCCTACAATGAGCAGTTCTTC.

The chain links TRBV6-5 to TRBJ1-1, with 8 bases lining up with TRBD1. Per the germline V gene, CDR1 is MNHEY and CDR2 is SVGAGI. With 7 bases clipped from V and 9 bases from J, the junction kept 10 bases outside the gene matches. The CDR3 length is 13 residues. CDR3 in amino acids: CASIPSGGRKAFF. For the CDR3, the DNA is TGTGCCAGCATACCTTCAGGGGGCAGGAAAGCTTTCTTT.

The chain uses TRBV12-3 or TRBV12-4 and TRBJ1-2; perhaps TRBD1 as D (6 bases). V lost 6 bases, J lost 2 bases, and 7 bases lay in between. This CDR3 region has 12 residues. The CDR3 spells CASRQGNYGYTF. As DNA, the CDR3 is TGTGCCAGCAGGCAGGGGAACTATGGCTACACCTTC.

This clone came up once. The chain couples TRBV5-8 to TRBJ1-4; 7 bases align to TRBD1. Trimming removed 4 bases from V and 4 bases from J; junction bases left unmatched: 7. In germline, CDR1 is SGHTS, CDR2 YDEGEE. The CDR3 is 15 residues long. CDR3 sequence: CASSPGTVRNEKLFF. Here the CDR3 DNA reads TGTGCCAGCAGCCCCGGGACAGTCCGTAATGAAAAACTGTTTTTT.

This chain links TRBV12-5 with TRBJ1-2; TRBD1 matches 7 bases. The CDR3 consists of 15 residues. Trimming cost V 2 bases and J 6 bases; bases outside gene matches: 9. Germline V gene lookup returns CDR1 LGHNT and CDR2 FRNRAP. The CDR3 nucleotides are TGTGCTAGTGGTTTGCGGACAGGTGGTGTCGATGGCTACACCTTC. Translating it yields CASGLRTGGVDGYTF.

This chain links TRBV27 with TRBJ2-6; possible D gene TRBD2, 5 bases. Trimming pared 2 bases from V and 4 bases from J, leaving 9 bases between. Germline lookup yields CDR1 MNHEY and CDR2 SMNVEV (reference sequence). The CDR3 runs 15 residues. This chain's CDR3 is CASSLRGTGANVLTF. The CDR3 DNA is TGTGCCAGCAGTTTACGGGGAACCGGGGCCAACGTCCTGACTTTC.